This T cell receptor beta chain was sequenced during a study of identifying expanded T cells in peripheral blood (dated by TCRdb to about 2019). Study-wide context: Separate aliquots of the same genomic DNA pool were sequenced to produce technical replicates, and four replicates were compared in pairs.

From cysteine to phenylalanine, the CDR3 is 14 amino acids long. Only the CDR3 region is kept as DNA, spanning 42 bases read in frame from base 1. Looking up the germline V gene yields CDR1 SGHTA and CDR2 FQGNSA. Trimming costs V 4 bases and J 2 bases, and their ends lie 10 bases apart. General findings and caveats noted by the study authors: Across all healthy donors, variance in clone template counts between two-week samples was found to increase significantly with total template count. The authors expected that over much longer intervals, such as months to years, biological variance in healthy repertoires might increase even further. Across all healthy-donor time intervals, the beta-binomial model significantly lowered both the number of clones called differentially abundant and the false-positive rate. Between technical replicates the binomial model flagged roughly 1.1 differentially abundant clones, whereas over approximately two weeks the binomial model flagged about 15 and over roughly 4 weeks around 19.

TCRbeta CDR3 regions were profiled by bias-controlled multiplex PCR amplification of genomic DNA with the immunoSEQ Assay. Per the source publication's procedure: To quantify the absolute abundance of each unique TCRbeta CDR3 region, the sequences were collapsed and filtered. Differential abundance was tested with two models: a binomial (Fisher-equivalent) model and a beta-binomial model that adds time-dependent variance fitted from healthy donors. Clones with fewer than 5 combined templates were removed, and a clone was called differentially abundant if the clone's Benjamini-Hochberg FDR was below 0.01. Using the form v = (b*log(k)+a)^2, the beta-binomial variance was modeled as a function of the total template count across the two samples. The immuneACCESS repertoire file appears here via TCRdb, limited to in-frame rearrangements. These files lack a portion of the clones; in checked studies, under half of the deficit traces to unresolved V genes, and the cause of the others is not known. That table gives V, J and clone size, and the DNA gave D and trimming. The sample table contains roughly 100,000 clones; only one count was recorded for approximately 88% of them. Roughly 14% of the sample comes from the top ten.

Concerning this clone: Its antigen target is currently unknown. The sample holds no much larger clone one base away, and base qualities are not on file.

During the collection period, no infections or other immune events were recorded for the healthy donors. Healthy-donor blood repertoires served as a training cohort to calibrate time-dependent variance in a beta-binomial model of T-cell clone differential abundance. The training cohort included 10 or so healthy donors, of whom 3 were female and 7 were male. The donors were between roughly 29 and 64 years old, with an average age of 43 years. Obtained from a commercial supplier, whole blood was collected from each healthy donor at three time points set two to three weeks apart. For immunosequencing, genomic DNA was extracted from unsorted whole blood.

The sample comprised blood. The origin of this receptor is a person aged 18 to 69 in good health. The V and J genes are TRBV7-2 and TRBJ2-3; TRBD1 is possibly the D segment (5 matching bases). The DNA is TGTGCCAGCAGCTCATCCAGGGTCACAGATACGCAGTATTTT. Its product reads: CASSSSRVTDTQYF.